What follows are 3 T cell receptor beta chains derived from one specimen sequenced in a study of cytomegalovirus exposure and HLA in healthy donors. 13 Jbeta primers and 60 Vbeta primers were used for the PCR. TCRdb keeps only in-frame clones here, not all; method: immunoSEQ multiplex PCR. The sample comprises fewer than 200,000 clones, 80% of which are singletons, and around 0.69% rests with the top ten. The sequenced sample consisted of PBMCs. Receptor source: a boy aged 5-17 years in good health and CMV-seronegative.

This clone occurred a few times. The J gene is TRBJ1-5, the V gene TRBV30; D is perhaps TRBD1 (6 bases). Germline V CDR1 and CDR2: GTSNPN, SVGIG (reference sequence). The germline V and J ends were trimmed by 2 bases and 4 bases, with 21 bases remaining between them. CDR3 length: 17 residues. The CDR3 region is CAWSMYRGGLINQPQHF. Here the CDR3 DNA reads TGTGCCTGGAGTATGTATCGTGGGGGCCTAATTAATCAGCCCCAGCATTTT.

This clone has just a few counts. The genes are TRBV2 and TRBJ1-3; no definite D call. Trimming took 2 bases from V and 3 from J, leaving 5 bases between them. From germline, CDR1 is SNHLY and CDR2 FYNNEI. The CDR3 has 13 residues. The DNA for the CDR3 is TGTGCCAGCAGTGAAAGAGTTGGAAACACCATATATTTT. It encodes CASSERVGNTIYF.

This clone showed up just once. At one of its ends the junction is not consistent with the germline gene, which may arise from a read error. The chain combines TRBV5-6 with TRBJ2-7; 7 positions agree with TRBD1. CDR1 and CDR2 (germline): SGHDT, YYEEEE. The CDR3 sequence is 11 residues long. For the CDR3, the DNA is TGTGCCAGCAGGCTCGGCGACAGGGTATCCTTC. As protein: CASRLGDRVSF.